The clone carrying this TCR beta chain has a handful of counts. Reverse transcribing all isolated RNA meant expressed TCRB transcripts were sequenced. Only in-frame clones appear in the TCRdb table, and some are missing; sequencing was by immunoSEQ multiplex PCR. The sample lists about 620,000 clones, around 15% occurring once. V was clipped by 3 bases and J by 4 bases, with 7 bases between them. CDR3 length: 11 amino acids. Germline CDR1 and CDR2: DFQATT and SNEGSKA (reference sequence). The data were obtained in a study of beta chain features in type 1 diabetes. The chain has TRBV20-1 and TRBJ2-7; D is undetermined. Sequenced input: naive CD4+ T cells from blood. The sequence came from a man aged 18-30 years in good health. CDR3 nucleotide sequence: TGCAGTGCTAGGCTTGATTACGAGCAGTACTTC. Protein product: CSARLDYEQYF.